The clone carrying this TCR beta chain has a handful of counts. Its antigen is still unknown. Germline assignment: CDR1 DFQATT and CDR2 SNEGSKA (reference sequence). The CDR3 spans 20 residues. Trimming removed 3 bases from V and 0 bases from J, with 28 bases in between. Notes on the study in general: The larger-cohort validation was restricted to a single TCR beta V-J rearrangement rather than whole repertoires. Tumor memory CD4+ T cell TCR gene usage was found to cluster with blood and lymph node memory CD4+ cells and with lymph node naive CD4+ cells.

TCRdb reprocessed the 5' RACE reads via MiXCR and lists one record per CDR3 protein. The data show fewer than 8,500 distinct CDR3 sequences, with roughly two thirds seen just once and around 4% held by the top ten. Sequenced sample: tumor-infiltrating naive CD4+ T cells sorted from the breast tumor. Noted subset: naive CD4+ T cells, CD4+CD45RA+CD25-. This TCR was sampled from a female donor with breast cancer. The V call is TRBV20-1, the J call TRBJ2-3; either TRBD1 or TRBD2 may fit D (5 bases each). Written as DNA, the CDR3 is TGCAGTGCTAGCCGATGGGACCTGGCGAGCGGAGATACTAGCACAGATACGCAGTATTTT. Translation: CSASRWDLASGDTSTDTQYF.